The table lists the clone carrying this TCR beta chain with many counts. What it binds is unknown. The data originate from a study of blood T cells in healthy people across ages. The authors ran a second PCR of roughly 6 to 12 cycles using a sample-barcoded 5' primer and a J-beta primer mix. TCRdb independently ran MiXCR on the 5' RACE reads; one entry per CDR3 protein. The sample lists 850,000 or so distinct CDR3 sequences, 25% to 30% occurring once. Study conclusions and caveats: Estimates based on one million T cells were treated as lower bounds.

Trimming cost V 1 base and J 1 base, with 10 bases left between them. This CDR3 has 15 amino acids. Germline V gives CDR1 MNHEY, CDR2 SVGEGT. The receptor's source is a woman of 80 years or more in good health. The rearrangement uses TRBV6-2 or TRBV6-3 and TRBJ2-5, with D possibly TRBD2 on 5 matching bases. The sample was blood. The CDR3 loop reads CASSYYRDLQETQYF. CDR3 bases: TGTGCCAGCAGTTACTACCGGGATCTCCAAGAGACCCAGTACTTC.